A single sample is the source of the 17 T cell receptor beta chains below, sequenced in a study of radiotherapy plus CTLA-4 blockade in lung cancer. Only in-frame clones appear in the TCRdb table, and some are missing; sequencing was by immunoSEQ multiplex PCR. The table has roughly 45,000 clones, roughly 60% seen once; the top ten hold roughly 20%. The specimen was peripheral blood, collected from a patient treated with radiotherapy plus ipilimumab. The receptors were gathered from a human donor with non-small cell lung cancer who had a partial response to radiotherapy plus ipilimumab.

This rearrangement joins TRBV7-8 to TRBJ1-1, with 8 bases identical to TRBD1. The germline gives CDR1 SGHVS, CDR2 FQNEAQ. Trimming removed 5 bases from V and 1 base from J; junction bases left unmatched: 3. CDR3 size: 14 residues. As DNA, the CDR3 is TGTGCCAGCAGCCCACAGGGGGGGAACACTGAAGCTTTCTTT. The encoded protein is CASSPQGGNTEAFF. Combining the CDR3 with reference TRBV7-8 and TRBJ1-1 gives the whole variable domain GAGVSQSPRYKVAKRGQDVALRCDPISGHVSLFWYQQALGQGPEFLTYFQNEAQLDKSGLPSDRFFAERPEGSVSTLKIQRTQQEDSAVYLCASSPQGGNTEAFFGQGTRLTVV.

The chain uses TRBV5-1 and TRBJ1-2; TRBD1 might be the D (5 bases). V lost 1 base and J 4 bases, leaving 8 bases between the germline ends. Germline V lookup: CDR1 SGHRS, CDR2 YFSETQ. This CDR3 contains 13 residues. The DNA of the CDR3 is TGCGCCAGCAGCTTGCCCGACAGCTATGGCTACACCTTC. Translation: CASSLPDSYGYTF. Drawing the rest from reference TRBV5-1 and TRBJ1-2, the complete variable domain is KAGVTQTPRYLIKTRGQQVTLSCSPISGHRSVSWYQQTPGQGLQFLFEYFSETQRNKGNFPGRFSGRQFSNSRSEMNVSTLELGDSALYLCASSLPDSYGYTFGSGTRLTVV.

J is TRBJ2-3 and V is TRBV29-1; possibly TRBD1 for D (5 bases). This CDR3 has 15 amino acids. The germline V gene has CDR1 SQVTM and CDR2 ANQGSEA. V gave up 6 bases and J gave up 4 bases, with 20 bases separating them. The CDR3 protein is CSVLRQGLRADTQYF. The CDR3 DNA reads as TGCAGCGTACTCCGGCAGGGCCTTAGGGCAGATACGCAGTATTTT.

The chain uses TRBV11-1 and TRBJ2-7, with 9 bases lining up with TRBD2. Germline V gene data show CDR1 as SGHAT and CDR2 as FQDESV (reference sequence). V gave up 4 bases and J gave up 5 bases; unmatched junction bases: 12. This CDR3 spans 16 amino acids. The CDR3 DNA reads TGTGCCAGCAGCTCCGGGGGGGGAGCGGGAGGAAACGAGCAGTACTTC. This translates into CASSSGGGAGGNEQYF.

The chain has TRBV19 and TRBJ2-7; the D gene is possibly TRBD1 (5 bases). The CDR3 contains 14 residues. The germline V gene has CDR1 LNHDA and CDR2 SQIVND (reference sequence). The V gene lost 3 bases and the J gene lost 0 bases, with 9 bases spanning the gap. The CDR3, as DNA: TGTGCCAGTAGTATGGGGCAAGTCTCCTACGAGCAGTACTTC. Its translation is CASSMGQVSYEQYF.

The chain links TRBV9 to TRBJ2-3, with D maybe TRBD2 (6 bases). Trimming left V 0 bases short and J 0 bases short, with 11 bases between. Germline assignment: CDR1 SGDLS and CDR2 YYNGEE. This CDR3 is 16 amino acids long. CDR3 nucleotide sequence: TGTGCCAGCAGCGTAGGCGGGACCCTTAGCACAGATACGCAGTATTTT. Translating gives CASSVGGTLSTDTQYF.

The chain is built from TRBV11-2 and TRBJ2-7; D gene unclear. The germline V gene encodes CDR1 SGHAT and CDR2 FQNNGV. V lost 1 base, J lost 3 bases, and 4 bases lay in between. CDR3 size: 12 residues. The chain's CDR3 is CASSLAGYEQYF. The CDR3 bases are TGTGCCAGCAGCTTAGCCGGCTACGAGCAGTACTTC.

V usage is TRBV5-4 and J usage is TRBJ2-3; 10 bases align to TRBD1. Per the germline V gene, CDR1 is SGHNT and CDR2 is YYREEE (reference sequence). The CDR3 has 15 amino acids. Unmatched junction bases numbered 5, after V lost 4 bases and J lost 3 bases. This CDR3 reads CASSRGQGRTDTQYF. CDR3 nucleotides: TGTGCCAGCAGCCGGGGACAGGGGCGTACAGATACGCAGTATTTT. The full variable domain, in which reference TRBV5-4 and TRBJ2-3 provide the parts outside the CDR3, is ETGVTQSPTHLIKTRGQQVTLRCSSQSGHNTVSWYQQALGQGPQFIFQYYREEENGRGNFPPRFSGLQFPNYSSELNVNALELDDSALYLCASSRGQGRTDTQYFGPGTRLTVL.

This clone was seen a few times. The V and J genes are TRBV5-1 and TRBJ2-7; D unclear. V lost 2 bases to trimming and J lost 2 bases, with 8 bases between them. The CDR3 contains 13 residues. From germline, CDR1 is SGHRS and CDR2 YFSETQ. CDR3 loop: CASSFGSTYEQYF. The CDR3 nucleotides are TGCGCCAGCAGCTTTGGTTCTACCTACGAGCAGTACTTC. Full variable domain (outside the CDR3, taken from reference TRBV5-1 and TRBJ2-7): KAGVTQTPRYLIKTRGQQVTLSCSPISGHRSVSWYQQTPGQGLQFLFEYFSETQRNKGNFPGRFSGRQFSNSRSEMNVSTLELGDSALYLCASSFGSTYEQYFGPGTRLTVT.

The chain carries TRBV18 and TRBJ2-2; a weak D match, TRBD1 (5 bases). Per the germline V gene, CDR1 is KGHSH and CDR2 is LQKENI. V dropped 3 bases and J dropped 3 bases, with 14 bases sitting between them. The CDR3 has 16 residues. The CDR3 bases are TGTGCCAGCTCACCCCAGCAGGGATTTGACACCGGGGAGCTGTTTTTT. This codes for CASSPQQGFDTGELFF.

The chain recombines TRBV2 with TRBJ2-5, with TRBD2 matching 10 bases. The CDR3 covers 14 residues. In germline, CDR1 is SNHLY, CDR2 FYNNEI. CDR3 in DNA: TGTGCGAGCGGGCTAGCGGGAGTGAGAGAGACCCAGTACTTC. Amino acid sequence: CASGLAGVRETQYF.

J is TRBJ1-1 and V is TRBV6-5; D ambiguous. Germline V gene data show CDR1 as MNHEY and CDR2 as SVGAGI. Trimming cost V 5 bases and J 10 bases, with 20 bases left between them. The CDR3 sequence is 14 residues long. The CDR3 is CASSRGSVSGGAFF. CDR3 coding DNA: TGTGCCAGCAGTCGTGGATCCGTGAGCGGTGGAGCTTTCTTT.

The chain carries TRBV5-1 and TRBJ1-1; 7 nucleotides agree with TRBD1. Germline V gene lookup returns CDR1 SGHRS and CDR2 YFSETQ. The trim removed 4 bases at V and 6 bases at J, leaving 9 bases unmatched. The CDR3 is 14 residues long. CDR3: CASSGDRVAAEAFF. CDR3 coding DNA: TGCGCCAGCAGCGGAGACAGGGTAGCGGCTGAAGCTTTCTTT.

The chain is built from TRBV4-3 and TRBJ2-3; D gene uncertain. V lost 0 bases, J lost 4 bases, and 5 bases lay in between. The CDR3 consists of 13 residues. Germline CDR1 reads LGHNA; CDR2 reads YSLEER. The CDR3 here is CASSQDLADTQYF. The DNA for the CDR3 is TGCGCCAGCAGCCAAGATCTAGCAGATACGCAGTATTTT.

This clone was counted only a few times. CDR3 sequence reads: CASFRSFMETQYF. The CDR3 DNA follows: TGTGCCAGCTTTCGCAGTTTTATGGAGACCCAGTACTTC. The chain is built from TRBV6-1 and TRBJ2-5; unclear D gene. CDR1 and CDR2 from the germline V gene are MNHNS and SASEGT. Trimming cost V 8 bases and J 5 bases, with 15 bases left between them. The CDR3 extends over 13 amino acids.

The chain joins TRBV5-6 to TRBJ1-5; D is ambiguous. The length of the CDR3 is 14 residues. Trimming took 0 bases from V and 6 from J, leaving 10 bases between them. The V gene's germline CDR1 is SGHDT and CDR2 YYEEEE. CDR3 region: CASSLADSRQPQHF. The CDR3 DNA is TGTGCCAGCAGCTTGGCAGATTCCCGTCAGCCCCAGCATTTT.

V gene TRBV5-1 combines with J gene TRBJ2-7, with D perhaps matching TRBD2 (6 bases). The CDR3 consists of 15 residues. Trimming pared 0 bases from V and 3 bases from J, leaving 13 bases between. CDR1 and CDR2 from the germline V gene are SGHRS and YFSETQ. The DNA of the CDR3 is TGCGCCAGCAGCTTGGTTGGGGGGTTTGGCTACGAGCAGTACTTC. Translated, it gives CASSLVGGFGYEQYF.